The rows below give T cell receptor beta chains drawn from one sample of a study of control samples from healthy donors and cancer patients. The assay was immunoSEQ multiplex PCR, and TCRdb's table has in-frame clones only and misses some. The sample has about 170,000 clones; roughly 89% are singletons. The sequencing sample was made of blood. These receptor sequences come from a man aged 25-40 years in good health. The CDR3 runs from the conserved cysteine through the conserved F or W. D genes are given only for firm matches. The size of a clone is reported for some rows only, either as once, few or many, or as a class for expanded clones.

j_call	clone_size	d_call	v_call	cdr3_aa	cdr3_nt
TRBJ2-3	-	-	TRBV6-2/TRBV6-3	CASSYSSDSTDTQYF	TGTGCCAGCAGTTACTCGAGCGACAGCACAGATACGCAGTATTTT
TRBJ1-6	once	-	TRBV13	CATSPDRLVSYSPLHF	TGTGCCACTTCACCGGACCGGCTAGTTTCCTATTCACCCCTCCACTTT
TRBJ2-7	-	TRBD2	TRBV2	CASRSGLAGVRSEQYF	TGTGCCAGCAGATCGGGACTAGCGGGAGTTCGGAGCGAGCAGTACTTC
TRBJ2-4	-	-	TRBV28	CASTGSGIQYF	TGTGCCAGCACCGGCAGTGGCATTCAGTACTTC
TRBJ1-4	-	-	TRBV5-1	CASSPGPPNEKLFF	TGCGCCAGCAGCCCGGGACCGCCGAATGAAAAACTGTTTTTT
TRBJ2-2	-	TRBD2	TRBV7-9	CASSSTSGTSGGAVKLFF	TGTGCCAGCAGCTCAACCTCCGGGACTAGCGGGGGGGCCGTAAAGCTGTTTTTT
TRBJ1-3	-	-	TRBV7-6	CASSLDAGREGNTIYF	TGTGCCAGCAGCTTAGACGCCGGAAGGGAAGGAAACACCATATATTTT
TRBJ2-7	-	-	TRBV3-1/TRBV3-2	CASSQDLGAALEQYF	TGTGCCAGCAGCCAAGATTTGGGGGCGGCCCTCGAGCAGTACTTC
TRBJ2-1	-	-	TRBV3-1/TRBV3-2	CASSQSGSGKQFF	TGTGCCAGCAGCCAGTCCGGCAGCGGTAAGCAGTTCTTC
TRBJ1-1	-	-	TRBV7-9	CASSLAVGFSRGAEAFF	TGTGCCAGCAGCTTAGCGGTCGGATTTTCCAGGGGCGCTGAAGCTTTCTTT
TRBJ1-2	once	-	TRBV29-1	CSVEDRAAYGYTF	TGCAGCGTTGAAGATCGGGCAGCTTATGGCTACACCTTC
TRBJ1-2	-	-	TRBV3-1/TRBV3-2	CASSQGTLIYGYTF	TGTGCCAGCAGCCAGGGGACCCTAATCTATGGCTACACCTTC
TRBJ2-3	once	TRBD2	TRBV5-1	CASSLGGRATDTQYF	TGCGCCAGCAGCTTGGGCGGGAGGGCCACAGATACGCAGTATTTT
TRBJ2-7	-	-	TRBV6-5	CASSLGDQYEQYF	TGTGCCAGCAGCCTCGGGGACCAATACGAGCAGTACTTC
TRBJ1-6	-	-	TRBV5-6	CASTFGVGQGNSPLHF	TGTGCCAGCACCTTCGGGGTAGGGCAGGGGAATTCACCCCTCCACTTT
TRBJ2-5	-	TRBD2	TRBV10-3	CAISAGGETQYF	TGTGCCATCAGTGCGGGGGGAGAGACCCAGTACTTC
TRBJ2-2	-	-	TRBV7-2	CASSLVSGTANTGELFF	TGTGCCAGCAGCTTAGTGAGCGGGACAGCAAACACCGGGGAGCTGTTTTTT
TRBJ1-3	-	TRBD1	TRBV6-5	CASSNRGSGNTIYF	TGCGCCAGCAGCAACAGGGGGAGTGGAAACACCATATATTTT
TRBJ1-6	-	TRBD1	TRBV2	CASIPQGASPLHF	TGTGCCAGCATTCCACAGGGGGCTTCACCCCTCCACTTT
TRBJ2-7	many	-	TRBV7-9	CASTPSEKGYEQYF	TGTGCCAGCACCCCGTCCGAGAAGGGCTACGAGCAGTACTTC
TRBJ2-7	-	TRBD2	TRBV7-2	CASSDGASGTYEQYF	TGTGCCAGCAGCGACGGGGCTAGCGGAACCTACGAGCAGTACTTC
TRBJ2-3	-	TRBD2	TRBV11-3	CASSLDNSGTSGRTDTQYF	TGTGCCAGCAGCTTAGATAATTCGGGGACTAGCGGGAGAACAGATACGCAGTATTTT
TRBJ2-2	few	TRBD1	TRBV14	CASRGQGNTGELFF	TGTGCCAGCCGGGGACAGGGAAACACCGGGGAGCTGTTTTTT
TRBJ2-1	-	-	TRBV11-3	CASSFKIGTDSGEQFF	TGTGCCAGCAGCTTTAAAATAGGGACTGACAGTGGTGAGCAGTTCTTC
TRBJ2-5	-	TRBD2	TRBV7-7	CASSSGRLAGQETQYF	TGTGCCAGCAGCTCGGGACGACTAGCGGGACAAGAGACCCAGTACTTC
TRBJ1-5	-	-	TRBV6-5	CASRTSSGDHQPQHF	TGTGCCAGCAGGACCTCTTCAGGGGACCATCAGCCCCAGCATTTT
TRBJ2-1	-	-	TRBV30	CAWEVRGRNEQFF	TGTGCCTGGGAAGTCCGGGGGCGAAATGAGCAGTTCTTC
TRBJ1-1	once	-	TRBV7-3	CASSYQGRGTEAFF	TGTGCCAGCAGCTACCAGGGGAGGGGCACTGAAGCTTTCTTT
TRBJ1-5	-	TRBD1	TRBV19	CASRPGQGGNQPQHF	TGTGCCAGTAGGCCGGGACAGGGGGGCAATCAGCCCCAGCATTTT
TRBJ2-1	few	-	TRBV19	CASSIRRRGEQFF	TGTGCCAGTAGTATTCGCCGACGGGGTGAGCAGTTCTTC
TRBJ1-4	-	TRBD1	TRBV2	CASSEGAQGKLFF	TGTGCCAGCAGTGAAGGGGCACAGGGGAAACTGTTTTTT
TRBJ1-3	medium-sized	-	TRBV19	CAPGNTIYF	TGTGCCCCGGGAAACACCATATATTTT
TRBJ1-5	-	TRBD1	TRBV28	CASSLRQGKGGQPQHF	TGTGCCAGCAGTTTACGACAGGGAAAAGGAGGGCAGCCCCAGCATTTT
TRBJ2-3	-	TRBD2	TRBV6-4	CASSQTSGGGDTQYF	TGTGCCAGCAGCCAGACTAGCGGGGGGGGCGATACGCAGTATTTT
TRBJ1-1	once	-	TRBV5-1	CASSLGTSGTEAFF	TGCGCCAGCAGCTTAGGGACATCAGGCACTGAAGCTTTCTTT
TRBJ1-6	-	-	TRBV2	CASSVPTGAYNSPLHF	TGTGCCAGCAGTGTCCCCACCGGGGCCTATAATTCACCCCTCCACTTT
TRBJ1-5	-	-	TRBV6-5	CASRMGDQPQHF	TGTGCCAGCAGAATGGGTGATCAGCCCCAGCATTTT
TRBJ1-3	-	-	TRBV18	CASSPDSSGNTIYF	TGTGCCAGCTCACCAGACAGCTCTGGAAACACCATATATTTT
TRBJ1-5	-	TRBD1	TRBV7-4	CASTTGGGLRSRNQPQHF	TGTGCCAGTACGACAGGGGGTGGTTTAAGGTCGCGCAATCAGCCCCAGCATTTT
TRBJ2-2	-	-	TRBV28	CASATWVSGELFF	TGTGCCAGCGCTACTTGGGTGAGCGGGGAGCTGTTTTTT
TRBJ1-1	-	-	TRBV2	CASTSREGGTEAFF	TGTGCCAGCACCTCGAGGGAGGGGGGCACTGAAGCTTTCTTT
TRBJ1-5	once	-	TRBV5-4	CASSLDRPTQLSNQPQHF	TGTGCCAGCAGCTTGGACAGGCCTACCCAGCTGAGCAATCAGCCCCAGCATTTT
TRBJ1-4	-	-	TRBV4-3	CASSQDSGLQGRKLFF	TGCGCCAGCAGCCAAGATTCGGGACTTCAAGGGCGAAAACTGTTTTTT
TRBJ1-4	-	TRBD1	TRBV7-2	CASSSNRGHRNEKLFF	TGTGCCAGCAGCTCCAACAGGGGACACCGGAATGAAAAACTGTTTTTT
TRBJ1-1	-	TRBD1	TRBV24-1	CATSGNRGVNTEAFF	TGTGCCACCAGTGGAAACAGGGGAGTCAACACTGAAGCTTTCTTT
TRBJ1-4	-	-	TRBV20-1	CSASWSFNEKLFF	TGCAGTGCTAGTTGGAGTTTCAATGAAAAACTGTTTTTT
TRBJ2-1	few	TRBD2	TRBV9	CASSPPSGRAVSSYNEQFF	TGTGCCAGCAGCCCTCCTAGCGGGAGGGCCGTAAGTTCCTACAATGAGCAGTTCTTC
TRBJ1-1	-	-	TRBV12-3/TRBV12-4	CASSFSENTEAFF	TGTGCCAGCAGTTTCTCAGAGAACACTGAAGCTTTCTTT
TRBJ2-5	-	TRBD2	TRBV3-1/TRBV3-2	CASSQGTSGGWYF	TGTGCCAGCAGCCAAGGGACTAGCGGAGGGTGGTACTTC
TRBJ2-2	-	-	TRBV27	CASSLFSTGELFF	TGTGCCAGCAGTTTATTTAGCACCGGGGAGCTGTTTTTT
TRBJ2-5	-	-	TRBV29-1	CSVMTAQETQYF	TGCAGCGTTATGACAGCCCAAGAGACCCAGTACTTC
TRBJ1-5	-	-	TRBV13	CASSSRGEDNQPQHF	TGTGCCAGCAGCTCAAGGGGTGAGGACAATCAGCCCCAGCATTTT
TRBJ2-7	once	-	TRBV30	CAWSRGAYEQYF	TGTGCCTGGAGTCGGGGGGCTTACGAGCAGTACTTC
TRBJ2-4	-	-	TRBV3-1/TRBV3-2	CASSQTKGPQYF	TGTGCCAGCAGCCAGACAAAGGGACCACAGTACTTC
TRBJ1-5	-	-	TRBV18	CASSVLVSNQPQHF	TGTGCCAGCTCGGTTCTCGTTAGCAATCAGCCCCAGCATTTT